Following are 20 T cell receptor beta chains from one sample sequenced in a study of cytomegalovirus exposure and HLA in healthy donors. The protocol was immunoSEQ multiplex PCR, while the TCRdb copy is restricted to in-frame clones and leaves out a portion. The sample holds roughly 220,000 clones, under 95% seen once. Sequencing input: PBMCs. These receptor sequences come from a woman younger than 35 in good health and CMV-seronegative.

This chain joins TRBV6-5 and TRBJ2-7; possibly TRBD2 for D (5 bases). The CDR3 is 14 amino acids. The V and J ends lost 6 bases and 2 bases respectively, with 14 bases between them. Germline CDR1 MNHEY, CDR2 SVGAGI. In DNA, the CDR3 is TGTGCCAGCAGCCCCCCCCGGGAACCCTACGAGCAGTACTTC. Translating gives CASSPPREPYEQYF.

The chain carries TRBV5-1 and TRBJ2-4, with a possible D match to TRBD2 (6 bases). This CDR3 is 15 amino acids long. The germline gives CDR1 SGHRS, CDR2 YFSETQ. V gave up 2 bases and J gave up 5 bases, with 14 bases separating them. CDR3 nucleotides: TGCGCCAGCAGCTTCGCCGGGAGCAGCGAAAACATTCAGTACTTC. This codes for CASSFAGSSENIQYF. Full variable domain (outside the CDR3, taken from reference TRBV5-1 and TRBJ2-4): KAGVTQTPRYLIKTRGQQVTLSCSPISGHRSVSWYQQTPGQGLQFLFEYFSETQRNKGNFPGRFSGRQFSNSRSEMNVSTLELGDSALYLCASSFAGSSENIQYFGAGTRLSVL.

The CDR3 region is CASRGVSGSTIYF. The CDR3 region has the DNA TGTGCCAGCAGGGGCGTTAGTGGATCCACCATATATTTT. The rearrangement uses TRBV6-5 and TRBJ1-3, with unresolved D. V lost 6 bases to trimming and J lost 9 bases, with 15 bases between them. Germline V gene data show CDR1 as MNHEY and CDR2 as SVGAGI. CDR3 length equals 13 residues.

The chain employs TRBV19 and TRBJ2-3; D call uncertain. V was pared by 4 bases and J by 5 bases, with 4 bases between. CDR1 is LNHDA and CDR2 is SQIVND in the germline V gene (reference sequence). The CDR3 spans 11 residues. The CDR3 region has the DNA TGTGCCAGTAGTACGGTAGATACGCAGTATTTT. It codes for CASSTVDTQYF.

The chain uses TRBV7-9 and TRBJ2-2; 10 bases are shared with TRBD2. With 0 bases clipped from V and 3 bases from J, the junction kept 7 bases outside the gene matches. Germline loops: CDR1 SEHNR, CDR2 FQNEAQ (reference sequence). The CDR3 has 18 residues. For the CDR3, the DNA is TGTGCCAGCAGCTTAGCCCGACTGGGACTAGCGCACACCGGGGAGCTGTTTTTT. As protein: CASSLARLGLAHTGELFF.

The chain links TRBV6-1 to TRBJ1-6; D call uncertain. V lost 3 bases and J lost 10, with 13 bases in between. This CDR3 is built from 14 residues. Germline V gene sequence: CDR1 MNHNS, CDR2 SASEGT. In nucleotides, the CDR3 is TGTGCCAGCAGTGATTTCCTAGTCGGGTCACCCCTCCACTTT. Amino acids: CASSDFLVGSPLHF.

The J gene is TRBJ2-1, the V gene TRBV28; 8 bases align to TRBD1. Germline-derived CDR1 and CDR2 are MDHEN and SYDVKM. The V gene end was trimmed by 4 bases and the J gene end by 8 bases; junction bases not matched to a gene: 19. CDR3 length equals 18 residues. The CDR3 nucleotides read TGTGCCAGCAGTTCCCCCCAACGGACAGGGAAGGGTGACGATGAGCAGTTCTTC. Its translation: CASSSPQRTGKGDDEQFF.

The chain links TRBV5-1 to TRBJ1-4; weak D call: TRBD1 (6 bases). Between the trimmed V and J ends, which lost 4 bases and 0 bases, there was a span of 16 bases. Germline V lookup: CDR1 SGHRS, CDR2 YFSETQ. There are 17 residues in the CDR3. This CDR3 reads CASSPDSPVATNEKLFF. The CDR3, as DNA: TGCGCCAGCAGCCCGGACAGCCCCGTTGCAACTAATGAAAAACTGTTTTTT.

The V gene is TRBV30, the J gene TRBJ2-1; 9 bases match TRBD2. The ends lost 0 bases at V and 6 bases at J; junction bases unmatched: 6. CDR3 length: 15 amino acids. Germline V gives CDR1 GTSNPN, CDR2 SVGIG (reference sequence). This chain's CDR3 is CAWSVRGRGRNEQFF. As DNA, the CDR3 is TGTGCCTGGAGTGTCCGCGGGAGGGGCCGCAATGAGCAGTTCTTC.

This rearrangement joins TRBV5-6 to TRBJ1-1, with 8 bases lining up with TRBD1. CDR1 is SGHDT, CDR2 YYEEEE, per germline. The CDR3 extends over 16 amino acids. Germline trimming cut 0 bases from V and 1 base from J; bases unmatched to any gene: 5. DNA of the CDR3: TGTGCCAGCAGCTTGGGTCCCGGGACAGGGAACACTGAAGCTTTCTTT. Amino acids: CASSLGPGTGNTEAFF.

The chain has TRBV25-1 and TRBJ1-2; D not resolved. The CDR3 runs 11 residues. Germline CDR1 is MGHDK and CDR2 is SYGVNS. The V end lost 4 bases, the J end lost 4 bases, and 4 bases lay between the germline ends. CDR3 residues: CASSALYGYTF. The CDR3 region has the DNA TGTGCCAGCAGTGCCCTCTATGGCTACACCTTC.

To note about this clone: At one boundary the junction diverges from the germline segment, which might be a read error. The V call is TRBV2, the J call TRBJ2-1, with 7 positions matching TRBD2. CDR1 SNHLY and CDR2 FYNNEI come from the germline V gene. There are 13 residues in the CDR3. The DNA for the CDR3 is TGTGCCAGCAGTGACTTGCGGGGGAAGAGGGTTGTCTTC. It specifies CASSDLRGKRVVF.

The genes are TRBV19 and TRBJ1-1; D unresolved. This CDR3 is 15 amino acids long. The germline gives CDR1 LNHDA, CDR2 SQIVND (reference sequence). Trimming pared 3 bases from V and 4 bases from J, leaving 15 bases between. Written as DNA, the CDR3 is TGTGCCAGTAGTATTACCGGGGTGAGGAGCACTGAAGCTTTCTTT. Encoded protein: CASSITGVRSTEAFF.

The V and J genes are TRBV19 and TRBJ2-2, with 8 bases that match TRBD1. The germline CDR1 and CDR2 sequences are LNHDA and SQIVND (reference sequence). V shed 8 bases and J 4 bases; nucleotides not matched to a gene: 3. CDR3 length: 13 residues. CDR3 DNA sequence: TGTGCCAGTGCCGACAGGGGCACCGGGGAGCTGTTTTTT. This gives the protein CASADRGTGELFF.

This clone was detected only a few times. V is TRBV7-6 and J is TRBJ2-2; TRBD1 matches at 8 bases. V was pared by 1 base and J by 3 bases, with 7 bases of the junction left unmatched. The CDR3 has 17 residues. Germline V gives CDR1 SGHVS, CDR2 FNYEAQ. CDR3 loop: CASSLVVQGADTGELFF. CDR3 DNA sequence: TGTGCCAGCAGCTTAGTCGTCCAGGGGGCAGACACCGGGGAGCTGTTTTTT. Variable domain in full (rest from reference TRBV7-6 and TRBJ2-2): GAGVSQSPRYKVTKRGQDVALRCDPISGHVSLYWYRQALGQGPEFLTYFNYEAQQDKSGLPNDRFSAERPEGSISTLTIQRTEQRDSAMYRCASSLVVQGADTGELFFGEGSRLTVL.

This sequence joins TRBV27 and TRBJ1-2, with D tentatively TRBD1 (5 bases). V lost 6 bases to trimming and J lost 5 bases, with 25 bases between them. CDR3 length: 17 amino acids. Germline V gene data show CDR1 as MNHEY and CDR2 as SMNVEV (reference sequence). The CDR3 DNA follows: TGTGCCAGCAGATCTTCCCCGAACCGGCAGGGTTTTTATGGCTACACCTTC. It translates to CASRSSPNRQGFYGYTF.

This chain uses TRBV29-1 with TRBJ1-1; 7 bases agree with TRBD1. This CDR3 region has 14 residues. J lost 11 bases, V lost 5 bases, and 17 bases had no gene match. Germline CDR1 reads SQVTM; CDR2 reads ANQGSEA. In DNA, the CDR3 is TGCAGCGTTCCCATAAGTCGACAGGGCTTCGGTGCTTTCTTT. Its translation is CSVPISRQGFGAFF.

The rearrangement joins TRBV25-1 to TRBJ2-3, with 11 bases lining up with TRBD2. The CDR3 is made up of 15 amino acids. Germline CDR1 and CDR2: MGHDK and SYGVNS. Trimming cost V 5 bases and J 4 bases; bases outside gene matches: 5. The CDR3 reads CASSLAGGIPDTQYF. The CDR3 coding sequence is TGTGCCAGCAGTTTAGCGGGAGGGATTCCAGATACGCAGTATTTT. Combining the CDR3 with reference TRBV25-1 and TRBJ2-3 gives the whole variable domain EADIYQTPRYLVIGTGKKITLECSQTMGHDKMYWYQQDPGMELHLIHYSYGVNSTEKGDLSSESTVSRIRTEHFPLTLESARPSHTSQYLCASSLAGGIPDTQYFGPGTRLTVL.

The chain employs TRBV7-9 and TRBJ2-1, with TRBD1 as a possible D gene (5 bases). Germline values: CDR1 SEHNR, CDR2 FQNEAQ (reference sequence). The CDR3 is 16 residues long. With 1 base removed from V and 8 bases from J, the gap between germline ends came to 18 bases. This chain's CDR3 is CASSLESQGLFYEQFF. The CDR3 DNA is TGTGCCAGCAGCTTAGAATCGCAGGGTCTTTTCTATGAGCAGTTCTTC.

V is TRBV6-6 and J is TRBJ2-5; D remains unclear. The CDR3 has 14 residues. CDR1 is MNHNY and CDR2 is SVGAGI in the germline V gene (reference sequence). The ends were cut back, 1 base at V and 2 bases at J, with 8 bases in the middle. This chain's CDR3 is CASSYFNSQETQYF. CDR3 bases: TGTGCCAGCAGTTACTTCAACAGTCAAGAGACCCAGTACTTC.